This T cell receptor (beta chain) was sequenced in a study of glioma-infiltrating T cells after dendritic cell vaccination. In germline, CDR1 is GTSNPN, CDR2 SVGIG (reference sequence). The CDR3 has 13 amino acids. The V and J ends lost 3 bases and 3 bases, in that order; junction bases with no gene match: 5. Time point reported: after dendritic cell vaccination, including at tumor progression/relapse. Primers: 60 V beta forward and 13 J beta reverse. The table came from immunoSEQ multiplex PCR; TCRdb's copy has only in-frame clones and leaves some out. The table shows tens of thousands of clones, with less than 85% occurring only once.

This receptor was taken from a human donor with glioblastoma. The sample was blood, taken after dendritic cell vaccination. V is TRBV30 and J is TRBJ2-7; 7 nucleotides match TRBD1. As DNA, the CDR3 is TGTGCCTGGAGCCGGGACAGCAACTACGAGCAGTACTTC. Translation gives CAWSRDSNYEQYF.